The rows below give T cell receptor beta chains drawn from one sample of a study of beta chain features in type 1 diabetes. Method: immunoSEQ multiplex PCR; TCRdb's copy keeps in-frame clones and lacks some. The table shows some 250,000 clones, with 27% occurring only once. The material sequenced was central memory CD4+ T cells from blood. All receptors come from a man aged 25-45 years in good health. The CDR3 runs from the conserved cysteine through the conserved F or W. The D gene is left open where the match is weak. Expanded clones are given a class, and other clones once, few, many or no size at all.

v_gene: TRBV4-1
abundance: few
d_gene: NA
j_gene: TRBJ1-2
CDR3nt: TGCGCCAGCAGCCCCCGGGGCAGGGAAGGGAGTGGCTACACCTTC
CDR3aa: CASSPRGREGSGYTF

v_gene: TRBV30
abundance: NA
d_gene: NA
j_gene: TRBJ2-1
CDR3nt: TGTGCCTGGAGCTCTAGCGCCCTCCGAGAGCAGTTCTTC
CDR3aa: CAWSSSALREQFF

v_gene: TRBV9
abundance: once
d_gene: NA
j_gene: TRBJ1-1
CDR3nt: TGTGCCAGCAGCGTTTCGAAGAACACTGAAGCTTTCTTT
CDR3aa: CASSVSKNTEAFF

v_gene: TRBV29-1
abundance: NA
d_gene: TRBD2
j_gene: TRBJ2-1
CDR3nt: TGCAGCGGGACTAGCGGGAGCTTCGGTGAGCAGTTCTTC
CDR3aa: CSGTSGSFGEQFF

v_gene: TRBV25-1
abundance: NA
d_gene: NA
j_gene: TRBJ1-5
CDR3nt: TGTGCCAGCAGTGAAACCGCGGGGGAGGTCAATCAGCCCCAGCATTTT
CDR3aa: CASSETAGEVNQPQHF

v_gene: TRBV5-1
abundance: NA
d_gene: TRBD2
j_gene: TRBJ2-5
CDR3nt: TGCGCCAGCAGCGATGGAGCGGGGCCCATCCAGTACTTC
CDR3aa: CASSDGAGPIQYF

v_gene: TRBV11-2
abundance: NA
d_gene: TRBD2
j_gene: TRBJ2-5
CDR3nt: TGTGCCAGCAGCCCCCGTCGGACTAGCGCCCAAGAGACCCAGTACTTC
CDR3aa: CASSPRRTSAQETQYF

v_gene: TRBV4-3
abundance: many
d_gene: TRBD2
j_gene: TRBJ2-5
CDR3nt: TGCGCCAGCAGCCAAGATCGCGGGGGAGAGACCCAGTACTTC
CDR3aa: CASSQDRGGETQYF

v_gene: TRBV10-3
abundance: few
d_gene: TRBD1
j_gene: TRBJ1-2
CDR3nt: TGTGCCATCAGGCGGGACAGGGTCTCCGCTTACACCTTC
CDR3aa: CAIRRDRVSAYTF

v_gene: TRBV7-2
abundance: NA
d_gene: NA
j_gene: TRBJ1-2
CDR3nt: TGTGCCAGCAGCTTAGCAGGGAATGGCTACACCTTC
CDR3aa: CASSLAGNGYTF